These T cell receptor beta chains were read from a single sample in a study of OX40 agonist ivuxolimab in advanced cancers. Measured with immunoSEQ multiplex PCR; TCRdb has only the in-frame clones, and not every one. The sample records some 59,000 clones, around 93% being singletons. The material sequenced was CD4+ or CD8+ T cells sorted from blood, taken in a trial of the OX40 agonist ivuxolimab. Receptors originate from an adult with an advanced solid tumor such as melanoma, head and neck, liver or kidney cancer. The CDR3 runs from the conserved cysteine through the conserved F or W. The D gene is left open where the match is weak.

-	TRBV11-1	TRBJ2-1	CASSLIVAGTYNEQFF
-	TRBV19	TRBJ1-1	CASSPGLDTEAFF
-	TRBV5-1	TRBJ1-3	CASSLNRIGNTIYF
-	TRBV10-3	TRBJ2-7	CAIKVGGEQYF
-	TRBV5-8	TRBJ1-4	CASSWGGFNEKLFF
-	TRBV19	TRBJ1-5	CATSGGYGNQPQHF
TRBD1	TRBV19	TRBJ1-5	CASSIEGTGVNQPQHF
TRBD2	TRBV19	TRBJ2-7	CASSMGTRGSYEQYF
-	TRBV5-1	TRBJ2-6	CASSSSGTGANVLTF
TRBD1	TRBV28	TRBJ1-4	CASSDRRGQFEKLFF
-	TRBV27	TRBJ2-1	CASSRVWDNEQFF
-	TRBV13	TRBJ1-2	CASSLGQTNYGYTF
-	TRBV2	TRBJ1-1	CASSGQSNTEAFF
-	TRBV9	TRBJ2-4	CASSQGGREPYF
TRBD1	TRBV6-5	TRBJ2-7	CASSPGDSSYEQYF
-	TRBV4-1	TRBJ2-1	CASSLIRVPRDNEQFF
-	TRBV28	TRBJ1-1	CASSYTTVNTEAFF
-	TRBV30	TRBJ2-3	CAWSVGYTDTQYF
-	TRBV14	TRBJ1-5	CASSAFNQPQHF
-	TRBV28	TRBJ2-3	CASRALLLAPDTQYF
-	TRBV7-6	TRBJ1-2	CASSSQGSGHGYTF
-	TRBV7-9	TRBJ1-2	CASSLYEFWEDGYTF
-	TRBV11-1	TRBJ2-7	CASSLDWRGKTYEQYF
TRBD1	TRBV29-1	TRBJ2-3	CSTRTGLEADTQYF
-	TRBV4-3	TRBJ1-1	CASSQGLQGTMNTEAFF
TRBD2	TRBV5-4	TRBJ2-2	CASSLGRGGRSAGELFF
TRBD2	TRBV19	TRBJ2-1	CASSTTSGAYNEQFF
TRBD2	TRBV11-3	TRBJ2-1	CASSRAGWDNEQFF
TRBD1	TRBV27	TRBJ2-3	CASSNLPGQGTDTQYF
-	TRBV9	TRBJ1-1	CASNLEGDTEAFF
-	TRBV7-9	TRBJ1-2	CASSLQGNYGYTF
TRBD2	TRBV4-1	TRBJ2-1	CASSQDLAAVYNEQFF